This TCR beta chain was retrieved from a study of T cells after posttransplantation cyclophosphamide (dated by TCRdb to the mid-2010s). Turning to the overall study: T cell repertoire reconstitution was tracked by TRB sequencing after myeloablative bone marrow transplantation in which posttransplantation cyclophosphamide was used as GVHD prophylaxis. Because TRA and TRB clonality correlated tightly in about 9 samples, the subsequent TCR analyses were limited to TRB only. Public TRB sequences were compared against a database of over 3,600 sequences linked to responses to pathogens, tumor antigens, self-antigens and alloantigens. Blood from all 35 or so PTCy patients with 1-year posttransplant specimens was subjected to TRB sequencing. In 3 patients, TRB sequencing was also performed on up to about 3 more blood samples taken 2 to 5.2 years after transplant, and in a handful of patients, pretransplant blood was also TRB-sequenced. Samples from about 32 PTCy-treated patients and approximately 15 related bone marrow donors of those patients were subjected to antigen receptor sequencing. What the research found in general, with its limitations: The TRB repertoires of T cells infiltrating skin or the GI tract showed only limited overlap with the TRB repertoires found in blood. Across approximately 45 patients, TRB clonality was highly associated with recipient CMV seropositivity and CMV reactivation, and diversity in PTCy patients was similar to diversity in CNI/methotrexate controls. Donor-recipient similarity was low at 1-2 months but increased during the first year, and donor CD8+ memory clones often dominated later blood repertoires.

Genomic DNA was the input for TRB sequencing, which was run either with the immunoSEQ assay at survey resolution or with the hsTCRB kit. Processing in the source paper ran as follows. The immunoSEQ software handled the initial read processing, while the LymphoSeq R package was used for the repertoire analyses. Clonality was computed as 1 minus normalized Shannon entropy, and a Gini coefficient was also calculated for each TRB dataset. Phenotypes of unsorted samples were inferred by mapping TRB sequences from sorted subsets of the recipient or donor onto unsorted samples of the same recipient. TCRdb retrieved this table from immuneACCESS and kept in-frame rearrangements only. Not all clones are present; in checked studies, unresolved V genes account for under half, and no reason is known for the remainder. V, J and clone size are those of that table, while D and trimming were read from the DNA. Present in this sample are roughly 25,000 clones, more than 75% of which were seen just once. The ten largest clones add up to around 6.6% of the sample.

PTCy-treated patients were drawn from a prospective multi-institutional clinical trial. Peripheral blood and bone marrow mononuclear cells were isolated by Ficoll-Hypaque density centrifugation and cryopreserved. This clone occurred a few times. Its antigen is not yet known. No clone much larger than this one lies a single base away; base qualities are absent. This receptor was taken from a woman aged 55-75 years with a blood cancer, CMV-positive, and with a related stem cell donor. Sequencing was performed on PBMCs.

The CDR3 reads as follows: CASSQDFGTGKYTQYF. The nucleotide sequence is given as TGTGCCAGCAGCCAAGATTTTGGGACAGGGAAGTATACGCAGTATTTT. Recombination connected TRBV14 to TRBJ2-3; 9 junctional bases match TRBD1. Reading from cysteine to phenylalanine, the CDR3 counts 16 amino acids. The entry retains the CDR3 DNA only, 48 bases that are in frame from base 1. V and J are trimmed by 0 bases and 7 bases, and the gene matches miss 8 bases of the junction. Per the germline V gene, SGHDN is the CDR1 and FVKESK is the CDR2.